Below are 19 T cell receptor beta chains sequenced from a single sample in a study of T-cell reconstitution after alpha-beta-depleted transplantation in children. A TCRbeta library incorporating unique molecular identifiers was prepared. MiXCR was run by TCRdb on the PCR reads, yielding one entry per CDR3 protein. The sample yields 500,000 or so distinct CDR3 sequences, 10% to 12% seen once. This sample comprised PBMCs, mostly from graft donor cells, obtained 180 days after TCRalphabeta/CD19-depleted stem cell transplant. The receptor set was obtained from a female patient aged 2 to 10 who had a stem cell transplant for aplastic anemia, so the T cells may come from the graft donor.

This clonotype has more than one count but fewer than ten. The rearrangement links TRBV6-2 or TRBV6-3 to TRBJ1-5, with TRBD1 as a possible D gene (5 bases). V dropped 2 bases and J dropped 0 bases, with 17 bases sitting between them. The CDR3 has 18 amino acids. Germline V gene lookup returns CDR1 MNHEY and CDR2 SVGEGT. CDR3 sequence reads: CASSYVTRDAHSNQPQHF. The DNA for the CDR3 is TGTGCCAGCAGTTACGTAACCCGGGACGCGCATAGCAATCAGCCCCAGCATTTT.

The chain is built from TRBV23-1 and TRBJ2-1, with 9 bases fitting TRBD1. TRBV23-1 has ORF status, its function being uncertain. Trimming took 6 bases from V and 6 from J; bases not matched to a gene: 6. The CDR3 runs to 14 residues. In DNA, the CDR3 is TGCGCCAGCAGGCCGGGACAGGGCTTCAATGAGCAGTTCTTC. This encodes CASRPGQGFNEQFF.

The chain uses TRBV3-1 and TRBJ1-5; D remains ambiguous. Trimming left V 6 bases short and J 7 bases short, with 16 bases between. Germline values: CDR1 LGHDT, CDR2 YNNKEL (reference sequence). The CDR3 runs 14 residues. The CDR3 region is CASSPSHTRQPQHF. The CDR3 coding sequence is TGTGCCAGCAGTCCGTCCCATACGAGGCAGCCCCAGCATTTT. The entire variable domain, with the rest obtained from reference TRBV3-1 and TRBJ1-5, is as follows: DTAVSQTPKYLVTQMGNDKSIKCEQNLGHDTMYWYKQDSKKFLKIMFSYNNKELIINETVPNRFSPKSPDKAHLNLHINSLELGDSAVYFCASSPSHTRQPQHFGDGTRLSIL.

The chain couples TRBV6-2 or TRBV6-3 to TRBJ2-7; D is perhaps TRBD2 (5 bases). This CDR3 has 17 residues. V shed 4 bases and J shed 2 bases, with 21 bases lying between them. Germline values: CDR1 MNHEY, CDR2 SVGEGT. CDR3 loop: CASSFGVYFPGAYEQYF. The CDR3 DNA reads as TGTGCCAGCAGTTTCGGGGTTTATTTTCCCGGGGCCTACGAGCAGTACTTC.

The table lists this clonotype with a few counts. The V call is TRBV30, the J call TRBJ2-1; a weak D match, TRBD2 (5 bases). From germline, CDR1 is GTSNPN and CDR2 SVGIG (reference sequence). V lost 4 bases and J 7 bases, leaving 8 bases between the germline ends. The CDR3 loop spans 11 amino acids. The CDR3 coding sequence is TGTGCCTGGACTCGGAGGAATGAGCAGTTCTTC. Translation: CAWTRRNEQFF.

CDR3: CASGHGLGEQFF. The CDR3 coding sequence is TGTGCTAGTGGCCATGGTCTCGGTGAGCAGTTCTTC. This chain connects TRBV12-5 to TRBJ2-1, with D unresolved. CDR1 is LGHNT, CDR2 FRNRAP, per germline. This CDR3 is built from 12 residues. The V end was cut by 6 bases, the J end by 9 bases, with 12 bases between.

CDR3 sequence (DNA): TGTGCCAGCTCACCTCGGTCCGGGAGAGATACGCAGTATTTT. It yields the protein CASSPRSGRDTQYF. V usage is TRBV18 and J usage is TRBJ2-3; TRBD2 might be the D (6 bases). This CDR3 is 14 amino acids long. V shed 3 bases and J shed 5 bases, with 12 bases lying between them. Germline loops: CDR1 KGHSH, CDR2 LQKENI.

This clonotype was observed a handful of times. The chain is built from TRBV20-1 and TRBJ2-4, with 15 nucleotides matching TRBD2. The CDR3 covers 22 residues. V shed 6 bases, J shed 2 bases, and the junction held 23 bases outside the gene matches. Germline V gives CDR1 DFQATT, CDR2 SNEGSKA (reference sequence). CDR3 bases: TGCAGTGCGAAATATACACCTTTGGGACTAGCGGGAGGATTCAGAACCAAAAACATTCAGTACTTC. Translating gives CSAKYTPLGLAGGFRTKNIQYF.

The chain joins TRBV12-3 or TRBV12-4 to TRBJ1-3; a weak D match, TRBD1 (5 bases). V shed 2 bases and J shed 0 bases, with 17 bases lying between them. The CDR3 runs 18 residues. CDR3 protein: CASSLTRKGRSSGNTIYF. CDR3 DNA: TGTGCCAGCAGTTTAACCCGAAAGGGACGGAGCTCTGGAAACACCATATATTTT.

In its sample, this clonotype was seen a few times. The chain carries TRBV25-1 and TRBJ2-3, with D possibly TRBD1 on 6 matching bases. Germline CDR1 and CDR2: MGHDK and SYGVNS. Trimming cost V 3 bases and J 7 bases, with 11 bases left between them. CDR3 length equals 13 residues. CDR3 sequence reads: CASSEGAFNTQYF. For the CDR3, the DNA is TGTGCCAGCAGTGAGGGGGCATTCAATACGCAGTATTTT.

This clonotype was seen ten or more times. The gene calls are TRBV29-1 and TRBJ2-1; 10 nucleotides line up with TRBD2. CDR1 and CDR2 from the germline V gene are SQVTM and ANQGSEA. V was clipped by 0 bases and J by 7 bases; unmatched bases: 9. The CDR3 length is 16 residues. This CDR3 is CSVEDLLAGEWNEQFF. The CDR3 DNA is TGCAGCGTTGAAGATCTTCTAGCGGGAGAGTGGAATGAGCAGTTCTTC.

The genes are TRBV28 and TRBJ2-7; 10 bases are shared with TRBD1. This CDR3 is built from 14 residues. Losses at the gene ends were 6 bases for V and 2 bases for J; bases not matched to a gene: 4. The germline CDR1 and CDR2 sequences are MDHEN and SYDVKM. CDR3 nucleotides: TGTGCCAGCAGGACAGGGGGCTCACCCTACGAGCAGTACTTC. Residues: CASRTGGSPYEQYF. Full variable domain (remainder filled in from reference TRBV28 and TRBJ2-7): DVKVTQSSRYLVKRTGEKVFLECVQDMDHENMFWYRQDPGLGLRLIYFSYDVKMKEKGDIPEGYSVSREKKERFSLILESASTNQTSMYLCASRTGGSPYEQYFGPGTRLTVT.

This clonotype was recorded many times. V gene TRBV29-1 combines with J gene TRBJ2-1; 9 bases agree with TRBD1. The V gene's germline CDR1 is SQVTM and CDR2 ANQGSEA. V was pared by 7 bases and J by 4 bases, with 5 bases of the junction left unmatched. The CDR3 sequence is 13 residues long. CDR3 bases: TGCAGCGGCACAGGGGGCGATTACAATGAGCAGTTCTTC. This translates into CSGTGGDYNEQFF.

This clonotype has more than one count but fewer than ten. Here the CDR3 DNA reads TGTGCCAGTAGTGGACTACCGGGACCGCCTAGCGGGGAGCTGTTTTTT. Translated, it gives CASSGLPGPPSGELFF. This chain links TRBV19 with TRBJ2-2; tentatively, D is TRBD2 (6 bases). This CDR3 is built from 16 residues. The germline CDR1 and CDR2 sequences are LNHDA and SQIVND (reference sequence). V was shortened by 5 bases and J by 7 bases, with 20 bases between the two germline ends.

The rearrangement links TRBV6-4 to TRBJ1-2; D is unclear. Trimming shortened V by 3 bases and J by 4 bases, and 12 bases separated the two germline ends. This CDR3 is built from 14 residues. Germline loops: CDR1 MRHNA, CDR2 SNTAGT. The CDR3 here is CASSESPEAYGYTF. In nucleotides, the CDR3 is TGTGCCAGCAGTGAATCCCCGGAGGCCTATGGCTACACCTTC.

A single count supports this clonotype. The chain joins TRBV29-1 to TRBJ1-1; D possibly corresponds to TRBD1 (6 bases). The germline V gene encodes CDR1 SQVTM and CDR2 ANQGSEA. The CDR3 loop spans 14 amino acids. V lost 1 base, J lost 3 bases, and 12 bases lay in between. The CDR3 reads CSVEGEQGHTEAFF. In DNA form, the CDR3 reads TGCAGCGTTGAAGGGGAACAGGGCCACACTGAAGCTTTCTTT.

In its sample, this clonotype was seen a few times. The CDR3 region has the DNA TGTGCCAGCAGCTCAGCCGGGCAATACGAGCAGTACGTC. It yields the protein CASSSAGQYEQYV. The chain recombines TRBV11-1 with TRBJ2-7; no clear D gene. V lost 4 bases and J lost 4, with 11 bases in between. CDR1 is SGHAT and CDR2 is FQDESV in the germline V gene (reference sequence). There are 13 residues in the CDR3.

This clonotype was seen a few times. This chain joins TRBV27 and TRBJ1-1; D is undetermined. The CDR3 is 16 amino acids. CDR1 and CDR2 (germline): MNHEY, SMNVEV (reference sequence). Trimming took 2 bases from V and 0 from J, leaving 13 bases between them. The CDR3 DNA reads TGTGCCAGCAGTTTAGGTCGAGACACCTTGAACACTGAAGCTTTCTTT. Amino acids: CASSLGRDTLNTEAFF.

V gene TRBV6-5 combines with J gene TRBJ1-1, with a tentative D call TRBD1 (6 bases). The CDR3 extends over 16 amino acids. Germline V gene sequence: CDR1 MNHEY, CDR2 SVGAGI. V was pared by 2 bases and J by 0 bases, with 13 bases between. CDR3 bases: TGTGCCAGCAGTTACGGGCGTCCAGGGGTGAACACTGAAGCTTTCTTT. Its translation: CASSYGRPGVNTEAFF.